A selection of T cell receptor beta chains follows, all from one sample in a study of T cell changes during pregnancy in multiple sclerosis. This table comes from immunoSEQ multiplex PCR, and its TCRdb copy is limited to in-frame clones, with some not included. The sample holds about 40,000 clones, around 90% seen once. The starting material was CD8+ T cells from peripheral blood mononuclear cells, obtained in the first trimester of pregnancy. These receptors were taken from a female donor with multiple sclerosis, enrolled in a pregnancy study. Both conserved end residues are part of each CDR3. A D gene is named only where the DNA matches it firmly. Clone size, where shown, is once, few, many, or a class for clones that have expanded.

cdr3_nt cdr3_aa clone_size j_call d_call v_call cdr3_length
TGTGCCAGCAGTGAAAACAGGGCCTACGAGCAGTACTTC CASSENRAYEQYF NA TRBJ2-7 NA TRBV6-1 13
TGTGCCAGCAGCCAGGGGAACACTGAAGCTTTCTTT CASSQGNTEAFF once TRBJ1-1 NA TRBV5-4 12
TGTGCCAGCAGCCGGGGCCTGGAGTCCTACGAGCAGTACTTC CASSRGLESYEQYF NA TRBJ2-7 NA TRBV4-2 14
TGTGCCAGCAGCGATGGGGGGACTAGCGGGGGGAGGGACGAGCAGTTCTTC CASSDGGTSGGRDEQFF NA TRBJ2-1 TRBD2 TRBV13 17
TGCGCCAGCAGCCGTGTACAGGGGGCTGAGCAGTTCTTC CASSRVQGAEQFF NA TRBJ2-1 TRBD1 TRBV4-1 13
TGTGCCAGCAGATGGGACAGTGACACCGGGGAGCTGTTTTTT CASRWDSDTGELFF NA TRBJ2-2 TRBD1 TRBV6-6 14
TGTGCCAGCAGCCCATGGCCCCCGATGGAGACCCAGTACTTC CASSPWPPMETQYF NA TRBJ2-5 NA TRBV2 14
TGTGCCAGCAGCGTGGGAACAGGGGGCGAAGCGCAGTATTTT CASSVGTGGEAQYF NA TRBJ2-3 TRBD1 TRBV6-1 14
TGTGCCAGCGGGACAGGGACCACCGGGGAGCTGTTTTTT CASGTGTTGELFF NA TRBJ2-2 TRBD1 TRBV19 13
TGCGCCAGCAGCTTAGATACGACACACGCGGGGGGCCTTGGAGATACGCAGTATTTT CASSLDTTHAGGLGDTQYF NA TRBJ2-3 TRBD2 TRBV5-1 19
TGCAGCGCAGTAAGGTCCCAGGGGACTGGAAACACCATATATTTT CSAVRSQGTGNTIYF few TRBJ1-3 NA TRBV29-1 15
TGTGCCAGTAGAGGGGACAGGGAGCTTCCTAACTATGGCTACACCTTC CASRGDRELPNYGYTF NA TRBJ1-2 TRBD1 TRBV19 16
TGTGCCAGCGGGGGGGGAGGAGATACGCAGTATTTT CASGGGGDTQYF NA TRBJ2-3 TRBD2 TRBV9 12
TGTGCCAGCAGCTTAGAGAATACAGGCGGTAACTATGGCTACACCTTC CASSLENTGGNYGYTF NA TRBJ1-2 NA TRBV13 16
TGCAGCGTCCCACAAGGTGGGACAGGGACTGATTGGGGGGAGACCCAGTACTTC CSVPQGGTGTDWGETQYF NA TRBJ2-5 TRBD1 TRBV29-1 18
TGTGCCAGCAGCTTGCGGACTAGCGGAATCAATGAGCAGTTCTTC CASSLRTSGINEQFF NA TRBJ2-1 TRBD2 TRBV5-8 15
TGTGCCAGCAGAGGACAGGGGGCGAACACCGGGGAGCTGTTTTTT CASRGQGANTGELFF NA TRBJ2-2 TRBD1 TRBV25-1 15
TGTGCCATCGGTCGGGGGGCCGGCGAGCAGTACTTC CAIGRGAGEQYF once TRBJ2-7 NA TRBV27 12
TGTGCCAGCAGTGAAGGGACAGGAAACACTGAAGCTTTCTTT CASSEGTGNTEAFF NA TRBJ1-1 TRBD1 TRBV25-1 14
TGTGCCAGCAGCTCCCCGGGTGGAGGGAATAATTCACCCCTCCACTTT CASSSPGGGNNSPLHF NA TRBJ1-6 NA TRBV9 16
TGTGCCAGCAGTGACCCCCGAGGGATGGGGGGAGAGCAGTTCTTC CASSDPRGMGGEQFF NA TRBJ2-1 NA TRBV2 15
TGTGCCAGCAGCACTACAGGGTGGCTCTACGAGCAGTACTTC CASSTTGWLYEQYF NA TRBJ2-7 NA TRBV5-8 14
TGTGCCAGCTCCGGGACAGATTCCTACGAGCAGTACTTC CASSGTDSYEQYF NA TRBJ2-7 TRBD1 TRBV19 13
TGTGCCAGCAGCACCCGGGACAGAGTACCCTATGGCTACACCTTC CASSTRDRVPYGYTF NA TRBJ1-2 TRBD1 TRBV5-4 15
TGTGCCAGCAGCGGAGGGACTAGCGGGGTCAATGAGCAGTTCTTC CASSGGTSGVNEQFF NA TRBJ2-1 TRBD2 TRBV9 15
TGTGCCAGCGTACCCGGGACAGGACTGAACAATGAGCAGTTCTTC CASVPGTGLNNEQFF NA TRBJ2-1 TRBD1 TRBV27 15
TGTGCCAGCAGCTTAGGGGGCAGCCTCAACGTCCTGACTTTC CASSLGGSLNVLTF NA TRBJ2-6 NA TRBV7-3 14
TGCGCCAGCAGCCAAGGAGGAGCCTACGAGCAGTACTTC CASSQGGAYEQYF NA TRBJ2-7 NA TRBV4-1 13
TGTGCCAGCAGCGCAAAAGGACAGGGGGCTGTTTCACCCCTCCACTTT CASSAKGQGAVSPLHF NA TRBJ1-6 TRBD1 TRBV7-8 16
TGCAGCGTTGTAGGGGGGGACCTCTCCTACGAGCAGTACTTC CSVVGGDLSYEQYF NA TRBJ2-7 NA TRBV29-1 14
TGCGCCAGCAGCAAAACAGGAGACTATGGCTACACCTTC CASSKTGDYGYTF NA TRBJ1-2 NA TRBV4-1 13
TGTGCCAGCAGCGCAGGGGACGGGCCGAATCAGCCCCAGCATTTT CASSAGDGPNQPQHF NA TRBJ1-5 NA TRBV9 15
TGTGCCAGCAGCCCCGACAGGGAATTCACAGATACGCAGTATTTT CASSPDREFTDTQYF NA TRBJ2-3 TRBD1 TRBV5-6 15
TGTGCCAGCCTTGTGGGACAGATGAACACTGAAGCTTTCTTT CASLVGQMNTEAFF NA TRBJ1-1 TRBD1 TRBV2 14
TGTGCCAGCAGCCGGTTAAGCGGGAAAAGCAATCAGCCCCAGCATTTT CASSRLSGKSNQPQHF NA TRBJ1-5 NA TRBV4-2 16
TGTGCCAGCAGTTACGATAGGGGGCGACGGGAAAAACTGTTTTTT CASSYDRGRREKLFF NA TRBJ1-4 TRBD1 TRBV6-6 15
TGCAGCGTTGAAGGGGGAGGGGCACGAGCCCAGTACTTC CSVEGGGARAQYF NA TRBJ2-5 TRBD2 TRBV29-1 13
TGTGCTAGCAGCCCCCTAATACGGGGGGGGGTACAAGATACGCAGTATTTT CASSPLIRGGVQDTQYF NA TRBJ2-3 TRBD2 TRBV7-7 17
TGTGCCAGCAGCTTATCCGGTTACACTGAAGCTTTCTTT CASSLSGYTEAFF once TRBJ1-1 NA TRBV7-8 13
TGTGCCTGGAGTGTACGACAGGGTGGGGGGACCGGGGAGCTGTTTTTT CAWSVRQGGGTGELFF NA TRBJ2-2 NA TRBV30 16
TGTGCCAGCAGCTTGGGACAGGGATTCTATGGCTACACCTTC CASSLGQGFYGYTF NA TRBJ1-2 TRBD1 TRBV5-6 14
TGTGCCAGCTCACCAGGATATCAGGAAGAGACCCAGTACTTC CASSPGYQEETQYF NA TRBJ2-5 NA TRBV18 14
TGTGCCAGCAGTTTCGGTCTGAGCACAGATACGCAGTATTTT CASSFGLSTDTQYF NA TRBJ2-3 NA TRBV27 14
TGTGCCTGGAGTGTAACAGGGGTGGCTTCACCCCTCCACTTT CAWSVTGVASPLHF NA TRBJ1-6 TRBD1 TRBV30 14
TGCGCCAGCAGCCAAGATGTCATTTATGGCTACACCTTC CASSQDVIYGYTF NA TRBJ1-2 NA TRBV4-1 13
TGTGCCAGCAGCCCACAGTGGGAAGAGACCCAGTACTTC CASSPQWEETQYF NA TRBJ2-5 NA TRBV7-2 13
TGTGCCAGTAGTATAGCCCCCGACAATGAGCAGTTCTTC CASSIAPDNEQFF NA TRBJ2-1 NA TRBV19 13
TGTGCCAGCAGCCCCTTTGGACAGCCCGACAATGAGCAGTTCTTC CASSPFGQPDNEQFF NA TRBJ2-1 NA TRBV5-4 15
TGTGCCAGCAGCCCGACTAGCGGGGGGGCCTATGAGCAGTTCTTC CASSPTSGGAYEQFF once TRBJ2-1 TRBD2 TRBV9 15
TGTGCCAGCAGCTTAGGTCAGGGGGAAGTCGATGAGCAGTTCTTC CASSLGQGEVDEQFF NA TRBJ2-1 TRBD1 TRBV11-3 15
TGCAGCGTTGACGGTGGGCTAGCGGGGGGCGATGAGCAGTTCTTC CSVDGGLAGGDEQFF NA TRBJ2-1 TRBD2 TRBV29-1 15
TGTGCCAGTAGTACAGGGGGCTCCTTCTACGAGCAGTACTTC CASSTGGSFYEQYF NA TRBJ2-7 TRBD1 TRBV19 14
TGTGCCATCAGGGTAGGAGGGGAGCAGTACTTC CAIRVGGEQYF NA TRBJ2-7 NA TRBV10-3 11
TGTGCCAGCAGCTCAGACAGGGCTGTGGCCAACGTCCTGACTTTC CASSSDRAVANVLTF NA TRBJ2-6 TRBD1 TRBV7-9 15
TGTGCCAGCAGTGACGGCAGTCCGGGCACCGGGGAGCTGTTTTTT CASSDGSPGTGELFF many TRBJ2-2 NA TRBV6-4 15
TGTGCCAGCAGCAGAGGGACAGGGGGCTTGGATGAGCAGTTCTTC CASSRGTGGLDEQFF NA TRBJ2-1 TRBD1 TRBV7-3 15
TGCAGCGTTGAAAGATCCCCGGGACTAGCTAACAATGAGCAGTTCTTC CSVERSPGLANNEQFF NA TRBJ2-1 TRBD2 TRBV29-1 16